The table lists the clone carrying this TCR beta chain with many counts. Antigen specificity is unknown. The data are from a study of T cells in Graves' hyperthyroidism and ophthalmopathy. At the level of the study: At initial diagnosis, before any treatment had begun, peripheral blood was obtained.

In germline, CDR1 is MNHNS, CDR2 SASEGT. V was pared by 5 bases and J by 8 bases, with 6 bases of the junction left unmatched. The CDR3 runs to 14 residues. Study-level results: For ophthalmopathy, model prediction preceded onset by a median around six months.

If no ophthalmopathy progression occurred within 18 months, Graves' hyperthyroidism was stable. Clinicians diagnosed patients from clinical symptoms, serum thyroxine and TRAb, thyroid ultrasound and orbital computed tomography. The CDR3 regions of TCR beta were amplified from RNA transcripts. The HTBI primer set was used in a first-round RT-PCR of the TCR CDR3. TCRdb ran MiXCR on the multiplex PCR reads and lists one entry per CDR3 protein. Of 600,000 to 650,000 distinct CDR3 sequences in the sample, 15% to 20% were seen once. This sequence joins TRBV6-1 and TRBJ2-2, with 9 positions matching TRBD2. The source of this sequence is a woman aged 30 to 39 with Graves' hyperthyroidism. Sample: blood. As DNA, the CDR3 is TGTGCCAGCAGTTATTATCTAGCGGGAGGGGAGCTGTTTTTT. It specifies CASSYYLAGGELFF.